Listed here are 21 T cell receptor beta chains from one sample, sequenced in a study of blood T cell repertoires in COVID-19. Assay used: immunoSEQ multiplex PCR; TCRdb lists only in-frame clones, some missing. Of roughly 280,000 clones listed, approximately 86% are singletons. The sequenced material came from peripheral blood. The source is a woman in her fifties or sixties with COVID-19, enrolled during active disease.

The chain links TRBV6-2 or TRBV6-3 to TRBJ1-1; 9 nucleotides line up with TRBD1. The J segment lost 5 bases and the V segment lost 4 bases, leaving 5 bases of the junction unmatched. The germline CDR1 and CDR2 sequences are MNHEY and SVGEGT. The CDR3 loop spans 14 amino acids. The CDR3 nucleotides read TGTGCCAGCAGTTCACAGGGGGCAAGAACTGAAGCTTTCTTT. Encoded protein: CASSSQGARTEAFF.

The CDR3 sequence is CASFEGGLANEQFF. CDR3 bases: TGTGCCAGCTTCGAGGGAGGTCTCGCCAATGAGCAGTTCTTC. The chain uses TRBV28 and TRBJ2-1; TRBD2 might be the D (6 bases). Per the germline V gene, CDR1 is MDHEN and CDR2 is SYDVKM. This CDR3 has 14 residues. V was cut by 8 bases and J by 6 bases, with 17 bases left in between.

This CDR3 is CASSRRISYNEQFF. The CDR3 nucleotides read TGCGCCAGCAGTCGCAGAATCTCCTACAATGAGCAGTTCTTC. This sequence joins TRBV23-1 and TRBJ2-1; D not resolved. Being an ORF, TRBV23-1 has a function that is uncertain. The V end was cut by 4 bases, the J end by 0 bases, with 7 bases between. The CDR3 runs to 14 residues.

This chain links TRBV7-8 with TRBJ2-5; D is perhaps TRBD1 (5 bases). CDR1 is SGHVS, CDR2 FQNEAQ, per germline. CDR3 length equals 14 residues. V was cut by 5 bases and J by 5 bases, with 15 bases left in between. This chain's CDR3 is CASSRVRVLETQYF. DNA of the CDR3: TGTGCCAGCAGCCGCGTCAGGGTACTGGAGACCCAGTACTTC. Full variable domain (missing parts from reference TRBV7-8 and TRBJ2-5): GAGVSQSPRYKVAKRGQDVALRCDPISGHVSLFWYQQALGQGPEFLTYFQNEAQLDKSGLPSDRFFAERPEGSVSTLKIQRTQQEDSAVYLCASSRVRVLETQYFGPGTRLLVL.

This clone has just a few counts. The chain couples TRBV5-1 to TRBJ2-7; 9 bases match TRBD2. V was clipped by 3 bases and J by 6 bases; unmatched bases: 13. This CDR3 has 16 amino acids. The germline gives CDR1 SGHRS, CDR2 YFSETQ. CDR3 amino acids: CASSSGGGRAISEQYF. The CDR3 DNA reads TGCGCCAGCAGCTCGGGGGGCGGGAGGGCCATCTCCGAGCAGTACTTC.

The rearrangement uses TRBV19 and TRBJ2-3; TRBD2 matches at 9 bases. The CDR3 has 23 residues. With 0 bases clipped from V and 4 bases from J, the junction kept 26 bases outside the gene matches. CDR1 LNHDA and CDR2 SQIVND come from the germline V gene (reference sequence). This chain's CDR3 is CASSIDLAGGPEWFTANPDTQYF. The CDR3 DNA is TGTGCCAGTAGTATAGATCTGGCGGGAGGGCCGGAGTGGTTCACGGCCAACCCAGATACGCAGTATTTT.

The chain links TRBV2 to TRBJ1-4; D is undetermined. Germline V gene lookup returns CDR1 SNHLY and CDR2 FYNNEI. V lost 5 bases and J lost 3, with 10 bases in between. The CDR3 length is 14 residues. The CDR3 DNA reads as TGTGCCAGCAGTCAAAGGCGGCCTAATGAAAAACTGTTTTTT. Translated: CASSQRRPNEKLFF.

The rearrangement joins TRBV3-1 (or the pseudogene TRBV3-2) to TRBJ1-4; 10 nucleotides match TRBD1. The CDR3 length is 16 residues. Germline CDR1 is LGHDT and CDR2 is YNNKEL (reference sequence). Germline trimming cut 1 base from V and 8 bases from J; bases unmatched to any gene: 7. This chain's CDR3 is CASSQGAGTGVEKLFF. CDR3 nucleotide sequence: TGTGCCAGCAGCCAAGGGGCTGGGACAGGGGTAGAAAAACTGTTTTTT.

The chain links TRBV3-1 (or the pseudogene TRBV3-2) to TRBJ2-1, with 8 bases matching TRBD2. Germline V gene lookup returns CDR1 LGHDT and CDR2 YNNKEL (reference sequence). V gave up 8 bases and J gave up 6 bases; unmatched junction bases: 18. The CDR3 is 17 amino acids. The CDR3 DNA follows: TGTGCCAGCGCCGAGGTGTGGGCGGGAGGAGGAAGCAATGAGCAGTTCTTC. Protein product: CASAEVWAGGGSNEQFF.

This chain uses TRBV19 with TRBJ2-3; D is perhaps TRBD2 (6 bases). The CDR3 extends over 15 amino acids. CDR1 and CDR2 from the germline V gene are LNHDA and SQIVND (reference sequence). Deletions cut 4 bases from V and 5 bases from J, with 16 bases between. CDR3: CASSRGDGYIDTQYF. CDR3 nucleotides: TGTGCCAGTAGTAGGGGGGACGGATACATAGATACGCAGTATTTT.

The rearrangement uses TRBV4-2 and TRBJ2-7; D is possibly TRBD2 (8 bases). Per the germline V gene, CDR1 is LGHNA and CDR2 is YNFKEQ. This CDR3 spans 15 amino acids. Deletions cut 1 base from V and 9 bases from J, with 19 bases between. The CDR3 loop is CASSQGDSGDSGQYF. In nucleotides, the CDR3 is TGTGCCAGCAGCCAAGGTGATAGCGGGGACAGCGGGCAGTACTTC.

The chain employs TRBV10-3 and TRBJ1-2; D unresolved. Looked up from germline, CDR1 is ENHRY and CDR2 is SYGVKD. This CDR3 spans 13 amino acids. Trimming removed 6 bases from V and 0 bases from J, with 8 bases in between. CDR3 sequence: CAIRETANYGYTF. The DNA for the CDR3 is TGTGCCATCAGGGAAACAGCTAACTATGGCTACACCTTC.

This chain links TRBV15 with TRBJ1-2, with D perhaps matching TRBD1 (5 bases). CDR1 is LNHNV and CDR2 is YYDKDF in the germline V gene (reference sequence). CDR3 length: 14 amino acids. V lost 3 bases, J lost 8 bases, and 16 bases lay in between. The CDR3 DNA is TGTGCCACCAGCAGGGAGCGGGACTCCTCGGGCTACACCTTC. Residues: CATSRERDSSGYTF.

The table lists this clone with a count of one. The chain joins TRBV7-2 to TRBJ1-1; D is uncertain. The V end was cut by 2 bases, the J end by 1 base, with 8 bases between. CDR3 length: 14 residues. CDR1 and CDR2 (germline): SGHTA, FQGNSA. In nucleotides, the CDR3 is TGTGCCAGCAGCTTACGAGTTTCGAACACTGAAGCTTTCTTT. It codes for CASSLRVSNTEAFF.

CDR3 bases: TGCGCCAGTAGTAGAGCCCGAGAGACCCAGTACTTC. Amino acid sequence: CASSRARETQYF. V gene TRBV5-1 combines with J gene TRBJ2-5, with D uncertain. Germline V gene sequence: CDR1 SGHRS, CDR2 YFSETQ. Trimming took off 8 bases at V and 4 bases at J, with 12 bases between the two ends. The CDR3 sequence is 12 residues long. Combining the CDR3 with reference TRBV5-1 and TRBJ2-5 gives the whole variable domain KAGVTQTPRYLIKTRGQQVTLSCSPISGHRSVSWYQQTPGQGLQFLFEYFSETQRNKGNFPGRFSGRQFSNSRSEMNVSTLELGDSALYLCASSRARETQYFGPGTRLLVL.

The J gene is TRBJ2-7, the V gene TRBV6-5; 9 nucleotides align to TRBD1. The trim removed 6 bases at V and 7 bases at J, leaving 7 bases unmatched. Germline CDR1 and CDR2: MNHEY and SVGAGI. This CDR3 has 13 residues. The CDR3 reads CASRPGQGVEQYF. Written as DNA, the CDR3 is TGTGCCAGCAGACCGGGACAGGGCGTGGAGCAGTACTTC.

The chain has TRBV7-2 and TRBJ2-5; 9 bases align to TRBD1. The CDR3 has 14 amino acids. Per germline, CDR1 SGHTA and CDR2 FQGNSA. V shed 7 bases and J 2 bases; nucleotides not matched to a gene: 5. In DNA, the CDR3 is TGTGCCAGCACCCGGGACAGGGCACAAGAGACCCAGTACTTC. It is translated as CASTRDRAQETQYF. The full variable domain, its missing parts supplied by reference TRBV7-2 and TRBJ2-5, is GAGVSQSPSNKVTEKGKDVELRCDPISGHTALYWYRQSLGQGLEFLIYFQGNSAPDKSGLPSDRFSAERTGGSVSTLTIQRTQQEDSAVYLCASTRDRAQETQYFGPGTRLLVL.

The chain combines TRBV10-3 with TRBJ1-3; 7 nucleotides agree with TRBD1. The CDR3 sequence is 15 residues long. Germline lookup yields CDR1 ENHRY and CDR2 SYGVKD. V was pared by 6 bases and J by 0 bases, with 5 bases of the junction left unmatched. In nucleotides, the CDR3 is TGTGCCATCAGCGACGGGACAGACTCTGGAAACACCATATATTTT. It codes for CAISDGTDSGNTIYF.

V usage is TRBV28 and J usage is TRBJ1-1; D is perhaps TRBD1 (5 bases). V gave up 3 bases and J gave up 9 bases, with 8 bases separating them. From germline, CDR1 is MDHEN and CDR2 SYDVKM. The CDR3 consists of 11 residues. The CDR3 sequence: CASSFRVKAFF. DNA for the CDR3: TGTGCCAGCAGTTTCAGGGTTAAAGCTTTCTTT.

The chain uses TRBV29-1 and TRBJ2-7, with D possibly TRBD2 on 5 matching bases. This CDR3 has 13 residues. Between the trimmed V and J ends, which lost 2 bases and 5 bases, there was a span of 13 bases. Germline V gene data show CDR1 as SQVTM and CDR2 as ANQGSEA. Here the CDR3 reads CSVERLAGDEQYF. CDR3 coding DNA: TGCAGCGTTGAACGGCTAGCAGGCGACGAGCAGTACTTC.

The V and J genes are TRBV6-5 and TRBJ1-6; possibly TRBD1 for D (6 bases). Germline-derived CDR1 and CDR2 are MNHEY and SVGAGI. V lost 6 bases, J lost 13 bases, and 19 bases lay in between. The CDR3 length is 14 residues. This CDR3 reads CASSSTAGARPLHF. The CDR3 coding sequence is TGTGCCAGCAGCAGTACGGCAGGGGCCCGGCCCCTCCACTTT.